This TCR beta chain was identified during a study of blood T cell repertoires in COVID-19. Across the whole study: Specimens from acute and convalescent COVID-19 originated in the United States, Italy and Spain. In each case, the material was cDNA or gDNA derived from T cells, B-cell-depleted T cells, or PBMCs.

Germline lookup yields CDR1 SGHKS and CDR2 YYEKEE (reference sequence). The CDR3 spans 17 residues. The junction had 11 bases not matched to a gene; V was cut back by 0 bases and J by 7 bases. TCRdb keeps only in-frame clones here, not all; method: immunoSEQ multiplex PCR. The sample includes tens of thousands of clones, 85% of them seen just once. The sequence was collected from a man aged 45-60 years with acute or convalescent COVID-19. The genes are TRBV5-5 and TRBJ2-1; 9 positions agree with TRBD2. The sample consisted of peripheral blood. In nucleotides, the CDR3 is TGTGCCAGCAGCTTGGTCGGAGCTAGCGGGGTTCTGAATGAGCAGTTCTTC. Translating it yields CASSLVGASGVLNEQFF. The variable domain in full, with the rest retrieved from reference TRBV5-5 and TRBJ2-1, is DAGVTQSPTHLIKTRGQQVTLRCSPISGHKSVSWYQQVLGQGPQFIFQYYEKEERGRGNFPDRFSARQFPNYSSELNVNALLLGDSALYLCASSLVGASGVLNEQFFGPGTRLTVL.